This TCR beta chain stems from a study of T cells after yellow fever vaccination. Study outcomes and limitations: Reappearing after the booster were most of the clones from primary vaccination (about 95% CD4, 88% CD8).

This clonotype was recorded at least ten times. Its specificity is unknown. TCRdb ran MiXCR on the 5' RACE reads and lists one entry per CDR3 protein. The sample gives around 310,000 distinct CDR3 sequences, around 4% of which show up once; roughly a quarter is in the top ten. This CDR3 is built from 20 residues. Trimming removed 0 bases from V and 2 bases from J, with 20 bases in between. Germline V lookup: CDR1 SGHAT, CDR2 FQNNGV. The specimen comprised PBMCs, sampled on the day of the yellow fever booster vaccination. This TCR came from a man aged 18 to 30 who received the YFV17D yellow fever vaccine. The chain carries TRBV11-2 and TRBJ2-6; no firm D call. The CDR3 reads CASSLDPKVSLRTGANVLTF. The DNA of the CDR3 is TGTGCCAGCAGCTTAGACCCGAAGGTGTCTCTAAGAACTGGGGCCAACGTCCTGACTTTC. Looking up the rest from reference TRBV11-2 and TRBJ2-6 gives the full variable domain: EAGVAQSPRYKIIEKRQSVAFWCNPISGHATLYWYQQILGQGPKLLIQFQNNGVVDDSQLPKDRFSAERLKGVDSTLKIQPAKLEDSAVYLCASSLDPKVSLRTGANVLTFGAGSRLTVL.